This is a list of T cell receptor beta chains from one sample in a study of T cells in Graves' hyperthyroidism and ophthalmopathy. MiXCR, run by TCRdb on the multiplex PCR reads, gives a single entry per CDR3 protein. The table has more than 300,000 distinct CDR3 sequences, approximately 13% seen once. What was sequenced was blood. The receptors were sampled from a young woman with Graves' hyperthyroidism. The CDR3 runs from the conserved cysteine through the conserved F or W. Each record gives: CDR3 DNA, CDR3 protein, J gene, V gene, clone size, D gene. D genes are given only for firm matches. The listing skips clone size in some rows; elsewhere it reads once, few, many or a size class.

cdr3_nt: TGTGCCAGCAGTGACTCGACAGAAAGAGGGGCGGGCCCTGAAAAACTGTTTTTT
cdr3_aa: CASSDSTERGAGPEKLFF
j_call: TRBJ1-4
v_call: TRBV6-4
clone_size: .
d_call: .

cdr3_nt: TGTGCCAGCAGCTTGGAGGCGAATCAGCCCCAGCATTTT
cdr3_aa: CASSLEANQPQHF
j_call: TRBJ1-5
v_call: TRBV5-5
clone_size: many
d_call: .

cdr3_nt: TGTGCCAGTAGGAATCCAGGGGGCGAACAGAACACTGAAGCTTTCTTT
cdr3_aa: CASRNPGGEQNTEAFF
j_call: TRBJ1-1
v_call: TRBV19
clone_size: few
d_call: TRBD1

cdr3_nt: TGTGCCAGCAGCGTAACCGATAACTATGGCTACACCTTC
cdr3_aa: CASSVTDNYGYTF
j_call: TRBJ1-2
v_call: TRBV9
clone_size: many
d_call: .

cdr3_nt: TGTGCCAGCAGTTACTCGAGATTTGATAACTATGGCTACACCTTC
cdr3_aa: CASSYSRFDNYGYTF
j_call: TRBJ1-2
v_call: TRBV6-6
clone_size: many
d_call: .

cdr3_nt: TGCAGTGCTAGGGACGGGCGCGGGAACCAAGAGACCCAGTACTTC
cdr3_aa: CSARDGRGNQETQYF
j_call: TRBJ2-5
v_call: TRBV20-1
clone_size: many
d_call: .

cdr3_nt: TGTGCCAGTCCCGGACAGGGTCCAGCCTACGAGCAGTACTTC
cdr3_aa: CASPGQGPAYEQYF
j_call: TRBJ2-7
v_call: TRBV6-5
clone_size: many
d_call: TRBD1

cdr3_nt: TGTGCCAGTAGTACCTTCACCGGGACAGTCGCGAACACCGGGGAGCTGTTTTTT
cdr3_aa: CASSTFTGTVANTGELFF
j_call: TRBJ2-2
v_call: TRBV19
clone_size: .
d_call: TRBD1

cdr3_nt: TGCAGCGTTGAAGAGGACAGGGGGCCCTCCGGGGAGCTGTTTTTT
cdr3_aa: CSVEEDRGPSGELFF
j_call: TRBJ2-2
v_call: TRBV29-1
clone_size: .
d_call: TRBD1

cdr3_nt: TGTGCCTGCCGCGCGGAGGGATCAGGCTATGGCTACACCTTC
cdr3_aa: CACRAEGSGYGYTF
j_call: TRBJ1-2
v_call: TRBV30
clone_size: many
d_call: .

cdr3_nt: TGTGCCAGCATACTAGCGGGGGTGAATGAGCAGTTCTTC
cdr3_aa: CASILAGVNEQFF
j_call: TRBJ2-1
v_call: TRBV28
clone_size: many
d_call: TRBD2

cdr3_nt: TGTGCCAGCAGCCTCTCGGCGGGAGAGCCAACCGGGGAGCTGTTTTTT
cdr3_aa: CASSLSAGEPTGELFF
j_call: TRBJ2-2
v_call: TRBV7-6
clone_size: .
d_call: TRBD2

cdr3_nt: TGTGCCAGCAGGCGACAGGGGTCCAACTATGGCTACACCTTC
cdr3_aa: CASRRQGSNYGYTF
j_call: TRBJ1-2
v_call: TRBV28
clone_size: many
d_call: TRBD1

cdr3_nt: TGTGCCAAAAAACTAGGGCGGCACCGGACCCAGTACTTC
cdr3_aa: CAKKLGRHRTQYF
j_call: TRBJ2-5
v_call: TRBV7-9
clone_size: many
d_call: .

cdr3_nt: TGTGCCAGCAGCTCCCGGGGAGACGGGGAGCTGTTTTTT
cdr3_aa: CASSSRGDGELFF
j_call: TRBJ2-2
v_call: TRBV7-6
clone_size: few
d_call: .

cdr3_nt: TGTGCCAGCAGCTCTACAGGGTTCCAAGAGACCCAGTACTTC
cdr3_aa: CASSSTGFQETQYF
j_call: TRBJ2-5
v_call: TRBV7-2
clone_size: many
d_call: .

cdr3_nt: TGTGCCACGGGGGATGAGCAGTACTTC
cdr3_aa: CATGDEQYF
j_call: TRBJ2-7
v_call: TRBV19
clone_size: .
d_call: .

cdr3_nt: TGTGCCAGCAGCCGAGAACTAGCGGAGGGTGCCAATGAGCAGTTCTTC
cdr3_aa: CASSRELAEGANEQFF
j_call: TRBJ2-1
v_call: TRBV4-2
clone_size: few
d_call: TRBD2

cdr3_nt: TGTGCCAGCAGCTTCCCGGTGGGCGAAATAGATACGCAGTATTTT
cdr3_aa: CASSFPVGEIDTQYF
j_call: TRBJ2-3
v_call: TRBV5-6
clone_size: many
d_call: .

cdr3_nt: TGTGCCAGCAGCTTAGAAATGGGGAACACTGAAGCTTTCTTT
cdr3_aa: CASSLEMGNTEAFF
j_call: TRBJ1-1
v_call: TRBV11-2
clone_size: many
d_call: .

cdr3_nt: TGTGCCAGCAGTTTAAGGGGGACAGACCCCTACGAGCAGTACTTC
cdr3_aa: CASSLRGTDPYEQYF
j_call: TRBJ2-7
v_call: TRBV12-3/TRBV12-4
clone_size: few
d_call: TRBD1

cdr3_nt: TGTGCCAGCAGGCGAAGCGGGGGGGATGTCAACATTCAGTACTTC
cdr3_aa: CASRRSGGDVNIQYF
j_call: TRBJ2-4
v_call: TRBV7-8
clone_size: many
d_call: TRBD2

cdr3_nt: TGTGCCGGCAGCTTCGCCCTTGTATCCAATGAGCAGTTCTTC
cdr3_aa: CAGSFALVSNEQFF
j_call: TRBJ2-1
v_call: TRBV11-2
clone_size: many
d_call: .

cdr3_nt: TGTGCCAGCTCAACCGAACAGGGGCGAGGGGCCAAAAACATTCAGTACTTC
cdr3_aa: CASSTEQGRGAKNIQYF
j_call: TRBJ2-4
v_call: TRBV18
clone_size: many
d_call: TRBD1

cdr3_nt: TGTGCCAGCAGTATCCAGGGGCAGGGGTTTCCTGGGGCCAACGTCCTGACTTTC
cdr3_aa: CASSIQGQGFPGANVLTF
j_call: TRBJ2-6
v_call: TRBV28
clone_size: .
d_call: .

cdr3_nt: TGTGCCAGCAGTTTGGGCAGGAGCTATGGCTACACCTTC
cdr3_aa: CASSLGRSYGYTF
j_call: TRBJ1-2
v_call: TRBV27
clone_size: many
d_call: .

cdr3_nt: TGTGCCACCAGTGACCGCACAGATACGCAGTATTTT
cdr3_aa: CATSDRTDTQYF
j_call: TRBJ2-3
v_call: TRBV24-1
clone_size: many
d_call: .

cdr3_nt: TGTGCCAGCAATAGGGCGATACACACTGAAGCTTTCTTT
cdr3_aa: CASNRAIHTEAFF
j_call: TRBJ1-1
v_call: TRBV7-8
clone_size: many
d_call: .